These 30 T cell receptor delta chains were sequenced from one sample in a study of γδ T cells in repeated Plasmodium falciparum infection. TCRdb re-analyzed the multiplex PCR reads via CATT. The sample includes about 89,000 delta-chain clones, approximately 1.5% of them seen just once. Bulk repertoires came from Vgamma9/Vdelta2+ or Vdelta2-negative gammadelta T cells flow-sorted from PBMC. The sequenced material came from gamma-delta T cells from blood. All receptors derive from a pool of human donors (malaria-infected and uninfected, not separated).

There are a few counts of this clone. TCRdb's entry gives the protein of a much larger clone, which mismatches this DNA's translation at residue 8, likely from a read error; the protein reported here is translated from the DNA. In DNA, the CDR3 is TGTGCCTGTGACACTTTGGGGGGCAGAGGTTACACCGATAAACTCATCTTT. This translates into CACDTLGGRGYTDKLIF. J is TRDJ1 and V is TRDV2, with D perhaps TRDD3 (6 bases). The J gene, left out of TCRdb, was set here by checking the DNA against germline. Germline V gene data show CDR1 as GEAIGNYY and CDR2 as EKD. V was pared by 1 base and J by 0 bases, with 17 bases between. The CDR3 covers 17 residues.

This clone occurred a few times. TCRdb's listed protein matches a much larger clone and diverges from this DNA's translation at residue 9, likely through a read error; the protein shown comes from the DNA. The chain uses TRDV2 and TRDJ1, with D perhaps matching TRDD3 (6 bases). Trimming removed 0 bases at V and 0 bases at J, with 19 bases between. CDR3 size: 18 residues. Per the germline V gene, CDR1 is GEAIGNYY and CDR2 is EKD. The CDR3 reads CACDTVAEEIRHTDKLIF. The CDR3 DNA follows: TGTGCCTGTGACACCGTGGCCGAGGAGATACGGCACACCGATAAACTCATCTTT.

The sample holds a few counts of this clone. It is likely a read error: a sequence one base away is far more abundant. This CDR3 is also generated by other DNA sequences in the sample. The CDR3 is CALGDALPSYQVLGDFGYTDKLIF. In nucleotides, the CDR3 is TGTGCTCTTGGGGACGCGCTTCCTTCCTACCAGGTACTGGGGGACTTCGGGTACACCGATAAACTCATCTTT. The V and J genes are TRDV1 and TRDJ1; D assignment may be TRDD2 or TRDD3 (9 bases each). Assignment of the J gene here rests on matching the DNA to germline, because TCRdb gives none. CDR3 size: 24 residues. Trimming left V 3 bases short and J 0 bases short, with 38 bases between. Germline lookup yields CDR1 TSWWSYY and CDR2 QGS.

There are many counts of this clone. It differs at one base from a far larger clone, so likely a read error. Other DNA sequences in the sample encode the same CDR3. The chain carries TRDV2 and TRDJ1, with 7 bases identical to TRDD3. TCRdb lists no J gene, so it was determined here by aligning the DNA to germline. From germline, CDR1 is GEAIGNYY and CDR2 EKD. Trimming at V came to 1 base and at J to 0 bases, leaving 4 bases not matched to a gene. The CDR3 totals 15 residues. CDR3 in amino acids: CACDTLGAHTDKLIF. CDR3 nucleotides: TGTGCCTGTGACACGCTGGGGGCCCACACCGATAAACTCATCTTT.

This clone was seen more than once but under ten times. For this DNA, TCRdb reports the protein of a much larger clone, which diverges at residues 5 and 13, most likely from a read error; the protein presented here is translated directly from the DNA. The genes are TRDV1 and TRDJ1; 10 bases align to TRDD3. The ends lost 5 bases at V and 2 bases at J; junction bases unmatched: 17. Germline CDR1 TSWWSYY, CDR2 QGS. The CDR3 is 19 amino acids. CDR3 amino acids: CALGKPLRLLGDCTDKLIF. DNA for the CDR3: TGTGCTCTTGGGAAACCACTTCGTCTACTGGGGGATTGTACCGATAAACTCATCTTT.

This clone was counted many times. This probably arose from a read error, given a far larger clone one base away. Within the sample, other DNA sequences also encode this same CDR3. CDR3 sequence (DNA): TGTGCCTGTGACAACGTAGGGATTGGTACAGCACAACTCTTCTTT. Amino acid sequence: CACDNVGIGTAQLFF. This chain connects TRDV2 to TRDJ2, with D possibly matching TRDD3 (5 bases). There are 15 residues in the CDR3. From germline, CDR1 is GEAIGNYY and CDR2 EKD. Trimming took 2 bases from V and 5 from J, leaving 14 bases between them.

On this clone: The mismatch at residue 14 between this DNA's translation and the TCRdb protein of a much larger clone likely reflects a read error; the protein shown is translated from the DNA. This chain joins TRDV2 and TRDJ3; TRDD3 matches 9 bases. No J gene was available from TCRdb, and it was assigned here by a germline match of the DNA. The length of the CDR3 is 20 residues. Germline CDR1 reads GEAIGNYY; CDR2 reads EKD. The CDR3 is CACDTEKGDTSSWNTRQMFF. CDR3 DNA: TGTGCCTGTGACACCGAAAAGGGGGATACCAGCTCCTGGAACACCCGACAGATGTTTTTC.

This clone was observed a few times. It is likely a read error: a sequence one base away is far more abundant. The same CDR3 arises from other DNA sequences in this sample as well. The chain is built from TRDV2 and TRDJ1; perhaps TRDD3 as D (6 bases). Matching the DNA to germline supplied the J gene, which TCRdb does not give. Looked up from germline, CDR1 is GEAIGNYY and CDR2 is EKD. This CDR3 is built from 16 residues. The germline V and J ends were trimmed by 3 bases and 0 bases, with 16 bases remaining between them. The DNA of the CDR3 is TGTGCCTGTGACGGGTTAGTGGGGGCCTACACCGATAAACTCATCTTT. This sequence encodes CACDGLVGAYTDKLIF.

Note on this clone: A far larger clone is only one base removed, so a read error is likely. Other DNA variants within this sample encode the same CDR3. The chain combines TRDV2 with TRDJ1; TRDD3 aligns across 12 bases. Since TCRdb gives no J gene, matching the DNA to germline was used here to assign it. The CDR3 runs to 21 residues. Germline CDR1 is GEAIGNYY and CDR2 is EKD. The trim removed 3 bases at V and 8 bases at J, leaving 27 bases unmatched. As DNA, the CDR3 is TGTGCCTGTGACCGTGTTTCCCCCACTGGGGGATACCCGCGCGGACGAGGCAAACTCATCTTT. Translation gives CACDRVSPTGGYPRGRGKLIF.

This clone was seen only a few times. The TCRdb record carries a much larger clone's protein, which differs from this DNA's translation at residue 11; a read error is the likely cause, and the protein listed here is the DNA translation. This sequence joins TRDV1 and TRDJ1; 11 bases are shared with TRDD3. The J gene is absent in TCRdb and was assigned here via DNA matching to germline. Per the germline V gene, CDR1 is TSWWSYY and CDR2 is QGS. The CDR3 sequence is 24 residues long. The junction had 29 bases not matched to a gene; V was cut back by 4 bases and J by 1 base. CDR3 amino acids: CALGVCSYATGNWGITGFTDKLIF. The DNA of the CDR3 is TGTGCTCTTGGGGTTTGTTCCTACGCTACGGGAAACTGGGGGATAACAGGATTCACCGATAAACTCATCTTT.

Notes on this clone: The TCRdb record carries a much larger clone's protein, which differs from this DNA's translation at residue 3; a read error is the likely cause, and the protein listed here is the DNA translation. The V call is TRDV1, the J call TRDJ1; 8 positions agree with TRDD2. From germline, CDR1 is TSWWSYY and CDR2 QGS. There are 16 residues in the CDR3. The CDR3 sequence: CAFGKLPTRMGSKLIF. In nucleotides, the CDR3 is TGTGCTTTTGGGAAACTTCCTACTAGGATGGGGAGTAAACTCATCTTT.

Only a few counts were recorded for this clone. This sequence is one base from a far larger clone and is likely a read error. Distinct nucleotide sequences in the sample also encode this CDR3. The chain has TRDV2 and TRDJ1, with a tentative D call TRDD3 (5 bases). No J segment appears in TCRdb, so it was assigned here by matching the sequence to germline. CDR1 is GEAIGNYY, CDR2 EKD, per germline. The CDR3 spans 16 residues. V was shortened by 6 bases and J by 5 bases, with 24 bases between the two germline ends. The CDR3 loop reads CACHTVTISGTDKLIF. CDR3 DNA: TGTGCCTGTCATACGGTTACCATCTCTGGCACTGATAAACTCATCTTT.

This clone was seen many times. The TCRdb protein comes from a much larger clone and disagrees with this DNA's translation at residue 12, likely due to a read error; the protein given here is derived from the DNA. The V gene is listed as TRDV2; no J gene was called; the DNA was not used to check the table's D call, TRDD3. CDR3 length: 13 amino acids. CDR1 is GEAIGNYY, CDR2 EKD, per germline. The CDR3 reads CACDRGYTDKLTF. As DNA, the CDR3 is TGTGCCTGTGACAGGGGATACACCGATAAACTCACCTTT.

By frequency in the sample, this clone is medium-sized. V and J are TRDV2 and TRDJ1, with 7 bases that match TRDD3. The germline gives CDR1 GEAIGNYY, CDR2 EKD. The J segment lost 0 bases and the V segment lost 3 bases, leaving 3 bases of the junction unmatched. The CDR3 spans 14 residues. CDR3 loop: CACDQLGYTDKLIF. CDR3 nucleotides: TGTGCCTGTGACCAACTGGGGTACACCGATAAACTCATCTTT.

A few counts support this clone. The translation of this DNA and the TCRdb protein of a much larger clone differ at residue 9, probably owing to a read error; the protein shown here is translated from the DNA. This chain uses TRDV2 with TRDJ1, with 7 bases identical to TRDD2. Here the J gene was assigned by germline matching of the DNA, as TCRdb has none. Losses at the gene ends were 0 bases for V and 0 bases for J; bases not matched to a gene: 24. The CDR3 is made up of 22 amino acids. From germline, CDR1 is GEAIGNYY and CDR2 EKD. CDR3 region: CACDTVFLGPTGPRADTDKLIF. The CDR3 nucleotides are TGTGCCTGTGACACCGTCTTCCTAGGCCCTACTGGCCCCCGGGCGGACACCGATAAACTCATCTTT.

The rearrangement joins TRDV2 to TRDJ3, with TRDD3 matching over 11 bases. The J gene comes from matching the DNA to germline here; TCRdb lacks it. The germline V gene has CDR1 GEAIGNYY and CDR2 EKD. CDR3 length equals 22 residues. Trimming took 5 bases from V and 0 from J; bases not matched to a gene: 17. CDR3 coding DNA: TGTGCCTGTGGCACGCCTCCGCTGGGGGATACAGAACACTCCTGGGACACCCGACAGATGTTTTTC. Translated: CACGTPPLGDTEHSWDTRQMFF.

This clone has at least ten counts. The CDR3 DNA sequence: TGTGCTCTTGGGGGACTTCCTACATTCAATCTGGGGGTTTTTGGCCTCATCTTT. Translated, it gives CALGGLPTFNLGVFGLIF. The V call is TRDV1, the J call TRDJ1, with a tentative D call TRDD2 (8 bases). CDR3 length: 18 residues. Germline V lookup: CDR1 TSWWSYY, CDR2 QGS. Trimming cost V 4 bases and J 11 bases, with 32 bases left between them.

The DNA for the CDR3 is TGTGCTCTTGGGTCCCCCGAGGGAAGGTGGACCGATAAACTCATCTTT. This codes for CALGSPEGRWTDKLIF. This chain connects TRDV1 to TRDJ1; D remains ambiguous. In the absence of a J gene in TCRdb, the DNA was matched to germline to assign it here. Germline CDR1 is TSWWSYY and CDR2 is QGS. This CDR3 has 16 amino acids. The ends were cut back, 5 bases at V and 2 bases at J, with 18 bases in the middle.

About this clone itself: The mismatch at residue 6 between this DNA's translation and the TCRdb protein of a much larger clone likely reflects a read error; the protein shown is translated from the DNA. The V and J genes are TRDV1 and TRDJ1, with D unclear. The J gene is not listed in TCRdb, so it was assigned here from a DNA match to germline. Trimming stripped 3 bases from V and 0 bases from J, with 14 bases between. The germline V gene has CDR1 TSWWSYY and CDR2 QGS. The CDR3 length is 16 residues. CDR3 nucleotide sequence: TGTGCTCTTGGGGACCATCTTGCCTCTCACACCGATAAACTCATCTTT. Its protein product is CALGDHLASHTDKLIF.

This clone has a handful of counts. This likely came from a read error, as a far larger clone is one base away. The sample holds other DNA sequences that translate to the same CDR3. The J gene is TRDJ1, the V gene TRDV1; 8 positions agree with TRDD3. The J segment lost 2 bases and the V segment lost 1 base, leaving 15 bases of the junction unmatched. CDR3 length: 19 residues. Germline CDR1 reads TSWWSYY; CDR2 reads QGS. The CDR3 loop reads CALGEHYVSGDIDTDKLIF. The CDR3 DNA reads as TGTGCTCTTGGGGAACATTATGTCTCGGGGGATATTGATACCGATAAACTCATCTTT.

About this clone: The protein given by TCRdb reflects a much larger clone and differs at residue 11 from this DNA's translation, likely from a read error; the protein shown is the DNA's translation. The chain uses TRDV2 and TRDJ3; 9 bases line up with TRDD3. TCRdb supplies no J gene; here it was assigned by aligning the nucleotide sequence to germline. CDR1 and CDR2 (germline): GEAIGNYY, EKD. V lost 0 bases, J lost 0 bases, and 11 bases stayed unmatched. The CDR3 is 21 amino acids. The CDR3 region is CACDTISTGGRHSWDTRQMFF. CDR3 nucleotide sequence: TGTGCCTGTGACACCATCTCTACTGGGGGAAGACACTCCTGGGACACCCGACAGATGTTTTTC.

In its sample, this clone was seen many times. The gene calls are TRDV1 and TRDJ1; 10 bases fit TRDD3. The J gene is not listed in TCRdb, so it was assigned here from a DNA match to germline. Trimming took 5 bases from V and 5 from J; bases not matched to a gene: 26. Germline loops: CDR1 TSWWSYY, CDR2 QGS. CDR3 size: 21 residues. CDR3 DNA: TGTGCTCTTGGGCTAACTAGAGTCTTCGACGTTACTGGGGGATTTACTGATAAACTCATCTTT. Its translation is CALGLTRVFDVTGGFTDKLIF.

A note on this clone: One base separates it from a far larger clone, so it is likely a read error. At the DNA level, this CDR3 is encoded by other sequences in the same sample as well. V gene TRDV1 combines with J gene TRDJ1, with 11 bases that match TRDD3. The J gene, not given by TCRdb, was assigned here from a germline match of the nucleotide sequence. Germline CDR1 and CDR2: TSWWSYY and QGS. V gave up 3 bases and J gave up 8 bases; unmatched junction bases: 20. This CDR3 spans 19 amino acids. The CDR3 region has the DNA TGTGCTCTTGGGGAGCTCCCTTCCTACGAATGGGGGATACGCTGGAAACTCATCTTT. It yields the protein CALGELPSYEWGIRWKLIF.

This clone was counted ten times or more. A read error likely explains this, since a far larger clone differs by one base. The same CDR3 can be traced to other DNA sequences in this sample. V usage is TRDV2 and J usage is TRDJ1; 7 bases fit TRDD3. The CDR3 is made up of 15 amino acids. The germline gives CDR1 GEAIGNYY, CDR2 EKD. The CDR3 DNA follows: TGTGCCTGTGACCGCGTGATGGGGGACACCGATAAGCTCATCTTT. Its protein product is CACDRVMGDTDKLIF.

This clone was observed at least ten times. The chain has TRDV1 and TRDJ1; a possible D gene is TRDD3 (6 bases). From germline, CDR1 is TSWWSYY and CDR2 QGS. The length of the CDR3 is 20 residues. V gave up 4 bases and J gave up 0 bases, with 27 bases separating them. The CDR3 DNA reads as TGTGCTCTTGGGGTCCACGCCCCTCGGAGGGGATGGGGGTACACCGATAAACTCATCTTT. It codes for CALGVHAPRRGWGYTDKLIF.

This clone was detected a few times. TCRdb assigns this DNA the protein of a much larger clone, which departs from its translation at residue 8; this likely reflects a read error, and the protein shown comes from translating the DNA. V and J are TRDV1 and TRDJ1; 8 nucleotides align to TRDD3. The germline V gene encodes CDR1 TSWWSYY and CDR2 QGS. The V segment lost 0 bases and the J segment 0 bases; nucleotides outside the gene matches: 12. The CDR3 loop spans 19 amino acids. CDR3 in amino acids: CALGELSCQGDSYTDKLIF. The DNA of the CDR3 is TGTGCTCTTGGGGAACTATCCTGCCAGGGGGATAGCTACACCGATAAACTCATCTTT.

In its sample, this clone was seen a few times. A far larger clone lies a single base away; this is likely a read error. The same CDR3 is also encoded by other DNA sequences in this sample. The V gene is TRDV2, the J gene TRDJ3; 8 bases map to TRDD3. Assignment of the J gene here rests on matching the DNA to germline, because TCRdb gives none. The CDR3 spans 19 residues. Germline V gene data show CDR1 as GEAIGNYY and CDR2 as EKD. In nucleotides, the CDR3 is TGCGCCTGTGACACCGTGGGGATACTTAGCTCCTGGGACACCCGACAGATGTTTTTC. Its protein product is CACDTVGILSSWDTRQMFF.

The table lists this clone with a few counts. The protein TCRdb lists belongs to a much larger clone and differs from this DNA's translation at residue 16, which points to a read error; the protein shown is made from the DNA. The chain has TRDV1 and TRDJ1; tentative D call: TRDD1 (6 bases). Matching the DNA to germline supplied the J gene, which TCRdb does not give. The CDR3 extends over 19 amino acids. CDR1 TSWWSYY and CDR2 QGS come from the germline V gene. The CDR3 spells CALGEIWFPRNTYTDELIF. The CDR3 DNA reads TGCGCTCTTGGGGAAATATGGTTCCCCCGAAATACTTACACCGATGAACTCATCTTT.

Regarding this clone: The amino acid sequence in TCRdb belongs to a much larger clone and departs from this DNA's translation at residue 12, likely a sequencing read error; the sequence shown is translated from the DNA. CDR3 in amino acids: CACDTLLLGDTLYTDKLIF. The CDR3 DNA sequence: TGTGCCTGTGACACCCTCCTACTGGGGGATACCCTCTACACCGATAAACTCATCTTT. The J gene is TRDJ1, the V gene TRDV2; 12 bases are a match to TRDD3. CDR1 is GEAIGNYY, CDR2 EKD, per germline. This CDR3 is built from 19 residues. V shed 0 bases, J shed 0 bases, and the junction held 10 bases outside the gene matches.

This clone came up many times. The protein recorded in TCRdb matches a much larger clone and deviates from this DNA's translation at residue 8, suggesting a read error; the protein here is obtained by translating the DNA. J is TRDJ2 and V is TRDV2; 8 bases are a match to TRDD3. No J gene was available from TCRdb, and it was assigned here by a germline match of the DNA. V shed 2 bases and J 0 bases; nucleotides not matched to a gene: 4. CDR3 length equals 16 residues. The germline CDR1 and CDR2 sequences are GEAIGNYY and EKD. The CDR3 region is CACDILGGTLTAQLFF. CDR3 DNA sequence: TGTGCCTGTGACATACTGGGGGGTACTTTGACAGCACAACTCTTCTTT.